The 10 T cell receptor beta chains given below trace back to one sample, sequenced in a study of neurological immune-mediated disorders. From the 5' RACE reads, TCRdb called clonotypes with MiXCR, one entry per CDR3 protein. The sample comprises tens of thousands of distinct CDR3 sequences, roughly 5.5% of which are singletons, and approximately 7% rests with the top ten. Sequencing was done on a sample of PBMCs. These receptors originate from a man between 18 and 29 years old with multiple sclerosis.

This clonotype was found many times. The CDR3: CAISEGDSAYEQYF. CDR3 sequence (DNA): TGTGCCATCAGTGAGGGTGACAGCGCCTACGAGCAGTACTTC. V is TRBV10-3 and J is TRBJ2-7; weak D call: TRBD1 (5 bases). The CDR3 loop spans 14 amino acids. The germline V and J ends were trimmed by 2 bases and 2 bases, with 10 bases remaining between them. Germline assignment: CDR1 ENHRY and CDR2 SYGVKD.

The V and J genes are TRBV3-1 and TRBJ1-2; D is perhaps TRBD1 (5 bases). Trimming took off 1 base at V and 4 bases at J, with 7 bases between the two ends. The CDR3 runs 13 residues. Germline CDR1 and CDR2: LGHDT and YNNKEL (reference sequence). The CDR3 nucleotides are TGTGCCAGCAGCCAAGTAGACAGCTATGGCTACACCTTC. Encoded protein: CASSQVDSYGYTF.

This clonotype was seen only a few times. The junction departs from the called germline gene at one end, perhaps through a read error. The V call is TRBV20-1, the J call TRBJ2-4, with D possibly being TRBD2 (5 bases). This CDR3 has 13 amino acids. Looked up from germline, CDR1 is DFQATT and CDR2 is SNEGSKA (reference sequence). Here the CDR3 DNA reads TGCAGTGCTAGGGACTTAGCCAAAAAAATTCAGTACTTC. Protein product: CSARDLAKKIQYF.

This clonotype has only a few counts. Being one base from a much bigger clone, this may be a read error. The V gene is TRBV5-1, the J gene TRBJ2-4; D tentatively reads TRBD1 or TRBD2 (5 bases each). From germline, CDR1 is SGHRS and CDR2 YFSETQ. The CDR3 totals 14 residues. The CDR3 protein is CASSNDVGEKIQYF. The CDR3 coding sequence is TGCGCCAGCAGCAATGACGTGGGGGAAAAAATTCAGTACTTC.

This clonotype was seen only a few times. The chain carries TRBV7-6 and TRBJ2-7, with TRBD1 matching over 7 bases. The CDR3 length is 14 residues. The ends lost 5 bases at V and 7 bases at J; junction bases unmatched: 11. Germline V CDR1 and CDR2: SGHVS, FNYEAQ. CDR3 region: CASSPGQVDEEQYF. The CDR3 bases are TGTGCCAGCAGCCCAGGACAGGTGGACGAAGAGCAGTACTTC.

In this sample, this clonotype turned up a few times. Germline is not matched at one junction end, which may reflect a read error. The chain links TRBV7-9 to TRBJ2-3, with no clear D. This CDR3 is 9 amino acids long. Germline lookup yields CDR1 SEHNR and CDR2 FQNEAQ (reference sequence). The CDR3 nucleotides read TGTGCCAGCAGGGACCCAGGATTCTTT. It specifies CASRDPGFF.

There are many counts of this clonotype. The chain links TRBV9 to TRBJ2-1; 11 positions match TRBD2. The CDR3 is 14 residues long. With 3 bases clipped from V and 7 bases from J, the junction kept 3 bases outside the gene matches. Germline V gene sequence: CDR1 SGDLS, CDR2 YYNGEE. The CDR3 bases are TGTGCCAGCAGCGCGGGACTAGCGGAGAATGAGCAGTTCTTC. Translation gives CASSAGLAENEQFF.

This clonotype occurred many times. The rearrangement joins TRBV5-1 to TRBJ2-5, with D possibly being TRBD1 (8 bases). The CDR3 runs 15 residues. V was trimmed by 3 bases and J by 2 bases, leaving 14 bases between them. Germline lookup yields CDR1 SGHRS and CDR2 YFSETQ. In DNA, the CDR3 is TGCGCCAGCAGCTCTGGACAGGGAGGGCAAGAGACCCAGTACTTC. It codes for CASSSGQGGQETQYF.

The table lists this clonotype with many counts. The gene calls are TRBV7-9 and TRBJ2-7, with TRBD2 matching 7 bases. Germline V gene data show CDR1 as SEHNR and CDR2 as FQNEAQ (reference sequence). V shed 5 bases, J shed 5 bases, and the junction held 6 bases outside the gene matches. The CDR3 is 13 residues long. CDR3 in DNA: TGTGCCAGCAGCCCGGTGGGGAGGGACGAGCAGTACTTC. The encoded protein is CASSPVGRDEQYF.

This chain uses TRBV27 with TRBJ1-2; D is unresolved. The CDR3 covers 13 residues. V dropped 5 bases and J dropped 1 base, with 8 bases sitting between them. Germline assignment: CDR1 MNHEY and CDR2 SMNVEV (reference sequence). This CDR3 is CASSRRGNYGYTF. The CDR3 DNA follows: TGTGCCAGCAGTAGGAGAGGTAACTATGGCTACACCTTC.